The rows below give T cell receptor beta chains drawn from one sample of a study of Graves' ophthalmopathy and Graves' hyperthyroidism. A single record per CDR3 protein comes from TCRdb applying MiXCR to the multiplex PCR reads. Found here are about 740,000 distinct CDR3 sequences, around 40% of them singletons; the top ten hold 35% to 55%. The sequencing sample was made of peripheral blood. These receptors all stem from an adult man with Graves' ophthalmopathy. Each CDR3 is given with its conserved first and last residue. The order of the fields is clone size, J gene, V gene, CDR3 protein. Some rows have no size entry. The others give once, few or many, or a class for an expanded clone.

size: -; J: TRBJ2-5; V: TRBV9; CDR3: CASSQSGQQETQYF
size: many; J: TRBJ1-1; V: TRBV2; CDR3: CASRLQGGTANTEAFF
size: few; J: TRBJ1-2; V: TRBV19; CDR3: CASNSGRINYGYTF
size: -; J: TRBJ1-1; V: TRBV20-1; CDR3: CSARKTGRTEAFF
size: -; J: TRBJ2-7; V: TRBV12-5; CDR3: CASGLAVSSYEQYF
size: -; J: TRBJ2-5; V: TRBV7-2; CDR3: CASSLARLQPQETQYF
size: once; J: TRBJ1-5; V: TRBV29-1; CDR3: CSVRTGTGDQPQHF
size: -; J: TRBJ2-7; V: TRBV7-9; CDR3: CASSLVGQGHEQYF
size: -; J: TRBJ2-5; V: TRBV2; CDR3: CASSGGGEETQYF
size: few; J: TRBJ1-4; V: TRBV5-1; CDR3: CASSPGQGQVEKLFF
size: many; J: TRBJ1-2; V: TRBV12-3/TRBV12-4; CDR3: CASSFQGAGYTF
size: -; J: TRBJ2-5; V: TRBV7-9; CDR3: CAIGTGGGRETQYF
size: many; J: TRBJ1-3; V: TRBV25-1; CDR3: CASSEAGPGNTIYF
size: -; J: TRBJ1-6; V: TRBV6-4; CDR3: CASREDRFSPLHF
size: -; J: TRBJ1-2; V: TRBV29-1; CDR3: CSVEPGRYTF
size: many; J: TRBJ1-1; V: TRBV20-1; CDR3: CSARQGAMNTEAFF
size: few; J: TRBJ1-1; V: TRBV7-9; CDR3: CASQIGGREAFF
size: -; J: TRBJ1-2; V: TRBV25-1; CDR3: CASSLGQGARYYGYTF
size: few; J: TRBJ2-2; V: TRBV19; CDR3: CASSIGTGPAGELFF
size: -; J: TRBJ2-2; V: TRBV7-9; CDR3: CASSQLTGGINTGELFF
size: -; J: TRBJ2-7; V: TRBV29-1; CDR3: CSGRGLILYEQYF
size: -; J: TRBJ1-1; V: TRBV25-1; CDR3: CASSLPLHPMGTEAFF
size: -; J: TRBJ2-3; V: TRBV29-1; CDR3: CSGQGATDTQYF
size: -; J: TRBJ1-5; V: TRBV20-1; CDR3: CSARAQLEAGGAGSNQPQHF
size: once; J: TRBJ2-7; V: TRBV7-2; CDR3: CASSQAAGRGTYEQYF
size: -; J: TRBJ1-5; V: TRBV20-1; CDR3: CSARPGQGRHQPQHF
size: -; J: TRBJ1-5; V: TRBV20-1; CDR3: CSAPWGGVSQPQHF
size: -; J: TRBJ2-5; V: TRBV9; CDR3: CASSYEWGEAETQYF
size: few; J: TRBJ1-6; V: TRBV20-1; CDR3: CSARDRVQFSYNSPLHF
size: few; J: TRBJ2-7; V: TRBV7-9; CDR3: CASSQGGFSYEQYF
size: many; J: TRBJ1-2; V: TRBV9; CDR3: CASSPWTGNYGYTF
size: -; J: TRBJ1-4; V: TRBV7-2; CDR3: CASSFRGGDEKLFF
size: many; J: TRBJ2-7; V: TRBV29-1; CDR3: CSVEVQYTYEQYF
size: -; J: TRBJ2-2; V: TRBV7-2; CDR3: CASSTRSGSSVGELFF
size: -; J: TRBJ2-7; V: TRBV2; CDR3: CASSASLYEQYF
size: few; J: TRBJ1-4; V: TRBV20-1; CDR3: CSARDGTAKLFF
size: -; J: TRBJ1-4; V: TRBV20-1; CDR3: CSARETTGGDEKLFF
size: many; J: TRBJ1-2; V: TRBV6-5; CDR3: CASSGEGGYTF
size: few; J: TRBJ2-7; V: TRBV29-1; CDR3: CSVDFLREQYF
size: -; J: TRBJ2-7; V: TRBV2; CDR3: CASSEQGSISYEQYF